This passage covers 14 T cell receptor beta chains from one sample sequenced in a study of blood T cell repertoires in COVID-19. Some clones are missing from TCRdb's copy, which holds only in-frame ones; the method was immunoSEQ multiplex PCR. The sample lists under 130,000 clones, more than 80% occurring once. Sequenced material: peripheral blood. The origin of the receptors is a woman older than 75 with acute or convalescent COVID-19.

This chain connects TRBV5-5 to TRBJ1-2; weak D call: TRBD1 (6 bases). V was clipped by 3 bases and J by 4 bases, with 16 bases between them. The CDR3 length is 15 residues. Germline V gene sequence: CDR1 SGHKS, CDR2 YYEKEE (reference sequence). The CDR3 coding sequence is TGTGCCAGCAGCTCCACCCCGACAGGCTTCTATGGCTACACCTTC. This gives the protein CASSSTPTGFYGYTF.

Here the CDR3 reads CASNGQGGYYGYTF. In DNA, the CDR3 is TGTGCCAGCAATGGACAGGGAGGGTATTATGGCTACACCTTC. J is TRBJ1-2 and V is TRBV6-6; 8 nucleotides align to TRBD1. The CDR3 has 14 amino acids. Germline V gene data show CDR1 as MNHNY and CDR2 as SVGAGI (reference sequence). V was pared by 7 bases and J by 5 bases, with 9 bases of the junction left unmatched.

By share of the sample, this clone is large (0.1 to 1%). DNA for the CDR3: TGCGCCAGCAGCCAAGATCAGGGTTTGGACTATGGCTACACCTTC. It encodes CASSQDQGLDYGYTF. The chain employs TRBV4-1 and TRBJ1-2; perhaps TRBD1 as D (5 bases). Trimming pared 0 bases from V and 3 bases from J, leaving 11 bases between. The CDR3 is 15 residues long. Germline loops: CDR1 MGHRA, CDR2 YSYEKL.

CDR3 nucleotide sequence: TGCAGTGCTACAGGGGAAGAGACCCAGTACTTC. It is translated as CSATGEETQYF. V gene TRBV20-1 combines with J gene TRBJ2-5, with D possibly matching TRBD1 (6 bases). This CDR3 is 11 amino acids long. The germline CDR1 and CDR2 sequences are DFQATT and SNEGSKA (reference sequence). Trimming removed 4 bases at V and 3 bases at J, with 6 bases between.

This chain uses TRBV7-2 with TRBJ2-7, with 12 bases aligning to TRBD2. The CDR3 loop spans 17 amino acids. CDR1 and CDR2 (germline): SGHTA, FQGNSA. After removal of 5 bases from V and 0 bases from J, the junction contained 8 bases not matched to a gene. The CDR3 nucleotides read TGTGCCAGCAGCGTACTAGCGGGGGGCCTGAGCTCCTACGAGCAGTACTTC. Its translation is CASSVLAGGLSSYEQYF.

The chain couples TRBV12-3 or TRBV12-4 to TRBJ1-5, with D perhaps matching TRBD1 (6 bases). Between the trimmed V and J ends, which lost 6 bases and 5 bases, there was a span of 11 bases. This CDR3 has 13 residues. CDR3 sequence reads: CASRRQVDQPQHF. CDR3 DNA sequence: TGTGCCAGCAGGAGACAGGTAGATCAGCCCCAGCATTTT.

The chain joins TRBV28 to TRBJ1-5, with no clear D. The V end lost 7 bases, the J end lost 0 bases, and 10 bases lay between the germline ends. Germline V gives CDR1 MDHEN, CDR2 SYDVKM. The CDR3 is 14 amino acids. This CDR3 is CASTPRLSNQPQHF. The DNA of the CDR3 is TGTGCCAGCACCCCGAGGCTTAGCAATCAGCCCCAGCATTTT. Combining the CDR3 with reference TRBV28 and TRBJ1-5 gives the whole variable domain DVKVTQSSRYLVKRTGEKVFLECVQDMDHENMFWYRQDPGLGLRLIYFSYDVKMKEKGDIPEGYSVSREKKERFSLILESASTNQTSMYLCASTPRLSNQPQHFGDGTRLSIL.

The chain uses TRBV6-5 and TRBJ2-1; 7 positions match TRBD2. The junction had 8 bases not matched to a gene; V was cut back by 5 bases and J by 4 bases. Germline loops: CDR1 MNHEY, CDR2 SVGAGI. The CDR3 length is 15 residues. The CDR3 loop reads CASSSRDYTYNEQFF. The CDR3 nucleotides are TGTGCCAGCAGTAGCCGGGACTACACTTACAATGAGCAGTTCTTC.

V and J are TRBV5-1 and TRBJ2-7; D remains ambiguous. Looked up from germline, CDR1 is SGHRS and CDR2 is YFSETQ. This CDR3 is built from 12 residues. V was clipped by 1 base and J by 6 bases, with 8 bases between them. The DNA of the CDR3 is TGCGCCAGCAGCTTGAGTAGTAGCGAGCAGTACTTC. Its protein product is CASSLSSSEQYF.

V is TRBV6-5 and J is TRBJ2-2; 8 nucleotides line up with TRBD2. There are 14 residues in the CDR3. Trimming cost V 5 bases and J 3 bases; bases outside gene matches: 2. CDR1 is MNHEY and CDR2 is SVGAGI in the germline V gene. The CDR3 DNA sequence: TGTGCCAGCAGTCGGGGGGGCTACACCGGGGAGCTGTTTTTT. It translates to CASSRGGYTGELFF.

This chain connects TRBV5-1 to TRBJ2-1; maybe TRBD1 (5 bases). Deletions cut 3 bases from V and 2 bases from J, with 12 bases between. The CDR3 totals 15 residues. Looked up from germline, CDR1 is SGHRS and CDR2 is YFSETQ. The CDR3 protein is CASSSTGPTYNEQFF. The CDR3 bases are TGCGCCAGCAGCTCTACAGGACCCACCTACAATGAGCAGTTCTTC.

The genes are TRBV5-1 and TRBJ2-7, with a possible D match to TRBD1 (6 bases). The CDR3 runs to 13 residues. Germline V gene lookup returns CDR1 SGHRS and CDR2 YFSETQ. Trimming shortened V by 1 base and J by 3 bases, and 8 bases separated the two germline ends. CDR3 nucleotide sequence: TGCGCCAGCAGCTTGACAGGGATCTACGAGCAGTACTTC. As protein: CASSLTGIYEQYF.

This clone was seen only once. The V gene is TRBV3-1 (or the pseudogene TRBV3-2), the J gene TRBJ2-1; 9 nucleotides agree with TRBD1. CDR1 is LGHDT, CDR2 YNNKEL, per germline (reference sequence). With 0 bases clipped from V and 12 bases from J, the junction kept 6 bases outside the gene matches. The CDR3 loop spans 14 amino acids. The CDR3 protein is CASSQEWTGVGQFF. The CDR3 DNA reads TGTGCCAGCAGCCAAGAATGGACAGGGGTTGGGCAGTTCTTC.

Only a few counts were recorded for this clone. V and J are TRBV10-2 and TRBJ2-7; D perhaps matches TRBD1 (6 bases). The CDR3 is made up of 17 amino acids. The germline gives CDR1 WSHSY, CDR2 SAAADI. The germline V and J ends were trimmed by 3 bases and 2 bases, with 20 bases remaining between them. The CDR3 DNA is TGCGCCAGCAGTGAAACAGGAACAGGGATTGTGGCCTACGAGCAGTACTTC. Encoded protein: CASSETGTGIVAYEQYF.